A single sample gave rise to the 16 T cell receptor beta chains below, sequenced in a study of identical twins. MiXCR was run by TCRdb on the 5' RACE reads, yielding one entry per CDR3 protein. The sample holds roughly 350,000 distinct CDR3 sequences, approximately 10% seen once. The sequenced material came from naive T cells sorted from blood. The origin of the receptors is a woman in her forties or fifties in good health.

This clonotype was seen more than once but under ten times. The gene calls are TRBV20-1 and TRBJ1-2; D uncertain. The V gene's germline CDR1 is DFQATT and CDR2 SNEGSKA (reference sequence). The CDR3 totals 8 residues. The CDR3 sequence is CRTQGYTF. The DNA of the CDR3 is TGCAGAACTCAAGGCTACACCTTC.

This clonotype was recorded at least ten times. The V call is TRBV18, the J call TRBJ2-3; D could derive from TRBD1 or TRBD2 (6 bases each). Looked up from germline, CDR1 is KGHSH and CDR2 is LQKENI. The V gene lost 5 bases and the J gene lost 2 bases, with 14 bases spanning the gap. This CDR3 spans 15 amino acids. The CDR3 protein is CASSTTGTYTDTQYF. The CDR3 nucleotides read TGTGCCAGCTCAACTACAGGGACTTACACAGATACGCAGTATTTT.

The chain couples TRBV6-6 to TRBJ1-2; 10 nucleotides align to TRBD1. CDR1 and CDR2 (germline): MNHNY, SVGAGI (reference sequence). The CDR3 is made up of 16 amino acids. The junction had 6 bases not matched to a gene; V was cut back by 2 bases and J by 3 bases. The CDR3: CASSYGGTGAHYGYTF. CDR3 nucleotides: TGTGCCAGCAGTTACGGGGGGACAGGGGCCCACTATGGCTACACCTTC.

This clonotype was observed at least ten times. The rearrangement links TRBV10-3 to TRBJ2-1; no reliable D call. The CDR3 is 13 residues long. Deletions cut 11 bases from V and 3 bases from J, with 14 bases between. CDR1 ENHRY and CDR2 SYGVKD come from the germline V gene. CDR3 in amino acids: CAASGGVYNEQFF. Written as DNA, the CDR3 is TGTGCCGCCTCTGGCGGCGTCTACAATGAGCAGTTCTTC.

This clonotype was recorded a few times. The chain couples TRBV5-5 to TRBJ1-5; D might be TRBD1 (5 bases). V lost 3 bases and J lost 3, with 10 bases in between. This CDR3 has 14 amino acids. Germline V gene sequence: CDR1 SGHKS, CDR2 YYEKEE (reference sequence). For the CDR3, the DNA is TGTGCCAGCAGCTCAGGGATGGTCAATCAGCCCCAGCATTTT. Amino acid sequence: CASSSGMVNQPQHF.

The chain carries TRBV9 and TRBJ2-1, with D maybe TRBD2 (6 bases). The CDR3 is made up of 17 amino acids. Trimming cost V 5 bases and J 6 bases, with 24 bases left between them. From germline, CDR1 is SGDLS and CDR2 YYNGEE. The CDR3 DNA is TGTGCCAGCAGACCAATGCTCCGGGACTTAGCATCCAATGAGCAGTTCTTC. Its protein product is CASRPMLRDLASNEQFF.

Ten or more counts support this clonotype. V usage is TRBV20-1 and J usage is TRBJ2-3; D ambiguous. This CDR3 is built from 16 residues. With 1 base removed from V and 2 bases from J, the gap between germline ends came to 16 bases. Germline CDR1 reads DFQATT; CDR2 reads SNEGSKA (reference sequence). CDR3 in amino acids: CSARAPLGGVTDTQYF. The CDR3 region has the DNA TGCAGTGCTAGAGCCCCCCTAGGTGGGGTCACAGATACGCAGTATTTT.

The V gene is TRBV3-1, the J gene TRBJ2-1; D gene ambiguous. The CDR3 is made up of 14 amino acids. Germline V CDR1 and CDR2: LGHDT, YNNKEL (reference sequence). Trimming stripped 0 bases from V and 9 bases from J, with 12 bases between. The CDR3 is CASSQESGLSEQFF. The CDR3 nucleotides are TGTGCCAGCAGCCAAGAGAGTGGGCTTAGTGAGCAGTTCTTC.

This clonotype was counted only a few times. This chain joins TRBV7-8 and TRBJ1-5; 10 bases are shared with TRBD1. Germline CDR1 reads SGHVS; CDR2 reads FQNEAQ. V shed 5 bases, J shed 2 bases, and the junction held 6 bases outside the gene matches. The CDR3 has 16 residues. The CDR3 loop reads CASSPLGTGGNQPQHF. For the CDR3, the DNA is TGTGCCAGCAGCCCCCTGGGGACAGGGGGCAATCAGCCCCAGCATTTT.

V is TRBV29-1 and J is TRBJ2-5; 8 bases line up with TRBD2. Germline V lookup: CDR1 SQVTM, CDR2 ANQGSEA. This CDR3 contains 15 residues. V dropped 7 bases and J dropped 5; count of bases not matched to a gene: 15. CDR3 nucleotides: TGCAGCGCTCTCGGGGGGGACGTTGGGCGGGAGACCCAGTACTTC. The encoded protein is CSALGGDVGRETQYF.

J is TRBJ2-1 and V is TRBV13, with 8 bases lining up with TRBD2. The CDR3 has 16 amino acids. Germline V gene data show CDR1 as PRHDT and CDR2 as FYEKMQ (reference sequence). Trimming cost V 5 bases and J 9 bases; bases outside gene matches: 15. CDR3 sequence (DNA): TGTGCCAGCAGCCCGGACCCCAGCGGGAGCCATTTTGAGCAGTTCTTC. Encoded protein: CASSPDPSGSHFEQFF.

Ten or more counts support this clonotype. This chain uses TRBV4-1 with TRBJ1-2, with TRBD1 identical over 7 bases. The CDR3 spans 15 residues. V lost 0 bases, J lost 2 bases, and 3 bases stayed unmatched. Germline CDR1 and CDR2: MGHRA and YSYEKL. As DNA, the CDR3 is TGCGCCAGCAGCCAAGAAGGACAGGTGAACTATGGCTACACCTTC. This translates into CASSQEGQVNYGYTF.

The rearrangement uses TRBV4-1 and TRBJ1-4, with a weak D call TRBD1 (5 bases). The length of the CDR3 is 14 residues. Per the germline V gene, CDR1 is MGHRA and CDR2 is YSYEKL. Trimming cost V 4 bases and J 7 bases, with 13 bases left between them. CDR3 amino acids: CASSLRWGGEKLFF. The CDR3 DNA reads TGCGCCAGCAGCCTGCGTTGGGGGGGTGAAAAACTGTTTTTT.

This clonotype was seen more than once but under ten times. The CDR3: CASSNSVANTGELFF. The CDR3 bases are TGTGCCAGCAGCAATAGCGTCGCGAACACCGGGGAGCTGTTTTTT. The rearrangement uses TRBV7-9 and TRBJ2-2, with D perhaps TRBD2 (5 bases). V lost 5 bases, J lost 0 bases, and 10 bases lay in between. The CDR3 runs to 15 residues. The germline CDR1 and CDR2 sequences are SEHNR and FQNEAQ (reference sequence).

This chain links TRBV24-1 with TRBJ2-1, with TRBD2 identical over 10 bases. Looked up from germline, CDR1 is KGHDR and CDR2 is SFDVKD. V gave up 1 base and J gave up 7 bases; unmatched junction bases: 15. The CDR3 has 19 residues. In DNA, the CDR3 is TGTGCCACCAGTGATTTACAGGCGGGACAGCCGGGACTAGCGAATGAGCAGTTCTTC. This codes for CATSDLQAGQPGLANEQFF.

The chain carries TRBV11-2 and TRBJ2-3; D is tentatively TRBD1 or TRBD2 (5 bases each). This CDR3 region has 16 residues. The germline V gene has CDR1 SGHAT and CDR2 FQNNGV. V dropped 5 bases and J dropped 7 bases, with 22 bases sitting between them. CDR3 in amino acids: CASSLPGPQTTHTQYF. The CDR3 DNA follows: TGTGCCAGCAGCCTACCGGGACCTCAAACTACTCATACGCAGTATTTT.